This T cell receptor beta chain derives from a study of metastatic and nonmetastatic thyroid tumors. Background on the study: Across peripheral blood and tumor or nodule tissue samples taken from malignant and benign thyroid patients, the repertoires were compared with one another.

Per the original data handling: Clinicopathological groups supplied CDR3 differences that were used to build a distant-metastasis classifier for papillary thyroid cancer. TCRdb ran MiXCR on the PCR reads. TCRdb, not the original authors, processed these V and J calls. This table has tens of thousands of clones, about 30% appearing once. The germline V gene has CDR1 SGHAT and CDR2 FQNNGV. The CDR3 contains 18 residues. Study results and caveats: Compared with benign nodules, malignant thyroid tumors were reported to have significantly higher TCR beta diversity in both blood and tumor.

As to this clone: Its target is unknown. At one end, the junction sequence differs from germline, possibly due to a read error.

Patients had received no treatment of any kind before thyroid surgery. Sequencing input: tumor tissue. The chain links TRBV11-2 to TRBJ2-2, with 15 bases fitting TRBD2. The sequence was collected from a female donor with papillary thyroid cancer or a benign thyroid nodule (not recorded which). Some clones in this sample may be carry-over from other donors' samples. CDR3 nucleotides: TGTGCCAGCAGCCCGGGACTAGCGGGAGGCCTCGAGAGGGGGGAGCCGTTTTTT. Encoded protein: CASSPGLAGGLERGEPFF.